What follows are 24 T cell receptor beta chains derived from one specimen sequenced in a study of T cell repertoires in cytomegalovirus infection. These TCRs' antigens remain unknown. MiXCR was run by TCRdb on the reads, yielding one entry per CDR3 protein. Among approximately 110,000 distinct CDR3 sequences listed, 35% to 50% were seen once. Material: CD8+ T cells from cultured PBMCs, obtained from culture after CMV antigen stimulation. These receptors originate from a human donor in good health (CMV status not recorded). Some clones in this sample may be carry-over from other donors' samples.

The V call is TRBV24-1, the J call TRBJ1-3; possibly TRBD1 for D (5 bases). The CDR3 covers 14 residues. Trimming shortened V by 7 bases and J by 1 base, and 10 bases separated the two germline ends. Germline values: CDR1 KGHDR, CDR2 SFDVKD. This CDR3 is CATSEGYSGNTIYF. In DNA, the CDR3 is TGTGCCACCAGCGAGGGGTATTCTGGAAACACCATATATTTT.

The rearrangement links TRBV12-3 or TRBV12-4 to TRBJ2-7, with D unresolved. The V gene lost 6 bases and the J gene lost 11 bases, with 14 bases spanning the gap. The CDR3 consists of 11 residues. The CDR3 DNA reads TGTGCCAGCAGGGCAGGTACCGCGGAGTACTTC. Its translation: CASRAGTAEYF.

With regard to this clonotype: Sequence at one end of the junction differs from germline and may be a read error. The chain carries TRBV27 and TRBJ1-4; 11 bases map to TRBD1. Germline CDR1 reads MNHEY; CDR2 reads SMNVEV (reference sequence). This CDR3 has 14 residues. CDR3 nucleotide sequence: TGTGCCAGCAGCCCGGGACAGGGGGATGAAAAACCGTTTTTT. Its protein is CASSPGQGDEKPFF.

The CDR3 DNA follows: TGTGCCACCAGCAGGGACAGGGCCGCAACTAATGAAAAACTGTTTTTT. This gives the protein CATSRDRAATNEKLFF. The V gene is TRBV15, the J gene TRBJ1-4, with 8 positions matching TRBD1. Germline CDR1 is LNHNV and CDR2 is YYDKDF (reference sequence). This CDR3 has 16 amino acids. Losses at the gene ends were 3 bases for V and 0 bases for J; bases not matched to a gene: 3. The full variable domain, with the rest looked up from reference TRBV15 and TRBJ1-4, is DAMVIQNPRYQVTQFGKPVTLSCSQTLNHNVMYWYQQKSSQAPKLLFHYYDKDFNNEADTPDNFQSRRPNTSFCFLDIRSPGLGDTAMYLCATSRDRAATNEKLFFGSGTQLSVL.

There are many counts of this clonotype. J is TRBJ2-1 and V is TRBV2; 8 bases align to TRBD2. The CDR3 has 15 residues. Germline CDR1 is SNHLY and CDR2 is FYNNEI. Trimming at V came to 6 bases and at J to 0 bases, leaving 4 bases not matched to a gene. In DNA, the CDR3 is TGTGCCAGCAGGCCCGGGGGGGCCTCCTACAATGAGCAGTTCTTC. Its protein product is CASRPGGASYNEQFF.

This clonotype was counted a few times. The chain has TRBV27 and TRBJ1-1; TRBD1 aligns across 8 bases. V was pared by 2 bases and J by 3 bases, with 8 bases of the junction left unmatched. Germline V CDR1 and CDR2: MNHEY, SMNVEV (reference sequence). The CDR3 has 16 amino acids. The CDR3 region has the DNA TGTGCCAGCAGTTTAACGCAGGGGGCCTGGTACACTGAAGCTTTCTTT. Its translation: CASSLTQGAWYTEAFF.

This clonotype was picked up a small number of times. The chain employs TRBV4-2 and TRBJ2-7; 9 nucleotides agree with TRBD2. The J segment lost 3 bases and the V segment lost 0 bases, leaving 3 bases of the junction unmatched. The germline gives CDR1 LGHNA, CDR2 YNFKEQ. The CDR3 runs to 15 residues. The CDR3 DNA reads TGTGCCAGCAGCCAAGAGCCTAGCGGGAACTACGAGCAGTACTTC. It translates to CASSQEPSGNYEQYF.

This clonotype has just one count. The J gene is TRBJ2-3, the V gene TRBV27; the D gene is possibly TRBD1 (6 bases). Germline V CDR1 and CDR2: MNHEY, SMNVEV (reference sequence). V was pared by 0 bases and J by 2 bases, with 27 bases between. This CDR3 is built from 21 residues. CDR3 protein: CASSLSFPGNTGTPDTDTQYF. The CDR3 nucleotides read TGTGCCAGCAGTTTATCGTTCCCCGGGAATACCGGGACACCCGACACAGATACGCAGTATTTT.

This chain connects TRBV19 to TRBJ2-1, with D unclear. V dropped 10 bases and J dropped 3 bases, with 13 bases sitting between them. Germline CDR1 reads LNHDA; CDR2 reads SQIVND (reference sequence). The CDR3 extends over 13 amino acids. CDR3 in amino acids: CATSTGNYNEQFF. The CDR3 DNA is TGTGCCACCTCGACGGGTAACTACAATGAGCAGTTCTTC.

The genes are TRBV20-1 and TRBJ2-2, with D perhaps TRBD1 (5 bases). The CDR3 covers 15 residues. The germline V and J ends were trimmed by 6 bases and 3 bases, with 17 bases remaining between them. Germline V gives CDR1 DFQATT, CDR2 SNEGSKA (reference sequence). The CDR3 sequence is CSALPFGAYTGELFF. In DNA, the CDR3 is TGCAGTGCCCTCCCATTTGGGGCGTACACCGGGGAGCTGTTTTTT.

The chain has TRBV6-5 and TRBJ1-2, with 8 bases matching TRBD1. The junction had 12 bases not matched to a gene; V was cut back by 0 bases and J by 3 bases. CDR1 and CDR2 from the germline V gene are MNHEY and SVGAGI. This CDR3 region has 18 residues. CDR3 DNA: TGTGCCAGCAGTTACTCAGTAACCGGACAGGGTGAGGACTATGGCTACACCTTC. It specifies CASSYSVTGQGEDYGYTF.

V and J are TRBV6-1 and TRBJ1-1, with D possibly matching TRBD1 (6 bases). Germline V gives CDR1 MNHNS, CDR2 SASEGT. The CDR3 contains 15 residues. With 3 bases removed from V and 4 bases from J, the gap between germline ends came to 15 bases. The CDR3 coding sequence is TGTGCCAGCAGTGATAGTACAGGGACGGTCACTGAAGCTTTCTTT. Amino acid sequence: CASSDSTGTVTEAFF.

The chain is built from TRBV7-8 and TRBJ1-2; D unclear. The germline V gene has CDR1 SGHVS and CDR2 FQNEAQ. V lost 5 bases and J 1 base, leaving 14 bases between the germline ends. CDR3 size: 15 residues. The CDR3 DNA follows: TGTGCCAGCAGCCAGGCAGGAGCAGTTAACTATGGCTACACCTTC. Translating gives CASSQAGAVNYGYTF.

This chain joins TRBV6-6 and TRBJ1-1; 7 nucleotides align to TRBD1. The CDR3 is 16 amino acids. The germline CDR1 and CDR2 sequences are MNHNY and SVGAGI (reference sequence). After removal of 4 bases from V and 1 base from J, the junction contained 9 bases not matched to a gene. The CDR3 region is CASSWGPDRANTEAFF. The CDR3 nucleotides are TGTGCCAGCAGTTGGGGCCCAGACAGGGCGAACACTGAAGCTTTCTTT.

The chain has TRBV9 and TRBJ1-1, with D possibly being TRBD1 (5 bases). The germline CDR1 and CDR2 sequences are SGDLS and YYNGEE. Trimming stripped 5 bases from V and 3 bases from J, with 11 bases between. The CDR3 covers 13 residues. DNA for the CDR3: TGTGCCAGCAGTGTAAGAGGGGACACTGAAGCTTTCTTT. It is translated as CASSVRGDTEAFF.

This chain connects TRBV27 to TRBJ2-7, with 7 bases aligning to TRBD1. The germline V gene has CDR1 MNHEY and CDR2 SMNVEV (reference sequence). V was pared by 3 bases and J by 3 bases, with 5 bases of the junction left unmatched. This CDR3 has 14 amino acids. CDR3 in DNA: TGTGCCAGCAGTTTTTCGGCAGGGGGCTACGAGCAGTACTTC. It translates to CASSFSAGGYEQYF.

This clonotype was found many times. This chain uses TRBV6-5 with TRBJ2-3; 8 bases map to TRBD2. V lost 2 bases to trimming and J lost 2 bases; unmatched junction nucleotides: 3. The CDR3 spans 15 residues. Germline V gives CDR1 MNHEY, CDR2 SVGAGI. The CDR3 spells CASSYEAGDTDTQYF. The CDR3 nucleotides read TGTGCCAGCAGTTACGAAGCGGGGGACACAGATACGCAGTATTTT.

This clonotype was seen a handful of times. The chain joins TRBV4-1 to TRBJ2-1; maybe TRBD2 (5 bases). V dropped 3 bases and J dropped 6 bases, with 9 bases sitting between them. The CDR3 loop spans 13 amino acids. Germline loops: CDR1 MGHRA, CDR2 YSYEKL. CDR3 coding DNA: TGCGCCAGCAGCCACCCGGGGAGCAATGAGCAGTTCTTC. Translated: CASSHPGSNEQFF.

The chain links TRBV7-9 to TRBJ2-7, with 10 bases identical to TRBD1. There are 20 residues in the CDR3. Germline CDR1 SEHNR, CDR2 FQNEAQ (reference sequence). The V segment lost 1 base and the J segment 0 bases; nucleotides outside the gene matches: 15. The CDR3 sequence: CASSLGYRDRGARDSYEQYF. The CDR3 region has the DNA TGTGCCAGCAGCTTAGGGTACCGGGACAGGGGAGCCCGAGACTCCTACGAGCAGTACTTC.

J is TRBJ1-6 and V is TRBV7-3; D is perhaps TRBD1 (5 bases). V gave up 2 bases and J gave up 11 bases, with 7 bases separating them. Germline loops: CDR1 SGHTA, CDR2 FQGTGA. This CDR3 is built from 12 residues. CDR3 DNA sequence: TGTGCCAGCAGCTTAGGGGGTCCACCCCTCCACTTT. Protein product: CASSLGGPPLHF. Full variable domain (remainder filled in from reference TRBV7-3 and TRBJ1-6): GAGVSQTPSNKVTEKGKYVELRCDPISGHTALYWYRQSLGQGPEFLIYFQGTGAADDSGLPNDRFFAVRPEGSVSTLKIQRTERGDSAVYLCASSLGGPPLHFGNGTRLTVT.

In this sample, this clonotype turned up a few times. CDR3 loop: CASSSPSAGGFSSYNEQFF. The DNA of the CDR3 is TGTGCCAGCAGCTCCCCCTCGGCGGGGGGTTTTAGCTCCTACAATGAGCAGTTCTTC. This chain links TRBV7-2 with TRBJ2-1, with 8 bases that match TRBD2. The CDR3 is 19 residues long. Germline V CDR1 and CDR2: SGHTA, FQGNSA. Trimming removed 4 bases from V and 0 bases from J; junction bases left unmatched: 14.

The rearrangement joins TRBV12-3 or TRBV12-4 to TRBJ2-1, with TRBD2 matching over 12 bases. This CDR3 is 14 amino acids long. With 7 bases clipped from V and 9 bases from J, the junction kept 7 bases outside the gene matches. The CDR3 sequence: CASTIASGGAEQFF. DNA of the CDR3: TGTGCCAGCACTATTGCTAGCGGGGGGGCTGAGCAGTTCTTC.

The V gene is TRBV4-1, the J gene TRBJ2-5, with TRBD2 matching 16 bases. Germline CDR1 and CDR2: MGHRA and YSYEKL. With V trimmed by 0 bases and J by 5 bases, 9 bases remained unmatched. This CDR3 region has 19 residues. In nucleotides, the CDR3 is TGCGCCAGCAGCCAAGAATCAGGGACTAGCGGGGGGGCCCGGGAGACCCAGTACTTC. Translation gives CASSQESGTSGGARETQYF.

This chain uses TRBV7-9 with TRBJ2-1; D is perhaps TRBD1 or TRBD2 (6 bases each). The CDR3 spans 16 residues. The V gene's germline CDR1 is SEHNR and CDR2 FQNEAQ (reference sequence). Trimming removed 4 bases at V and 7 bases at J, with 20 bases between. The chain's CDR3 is CASSWRSQGRGNEQFF. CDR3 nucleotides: TGTGCCAGCAGCTGGAGGAGCCAGGGGCGGGGAAATGAGCAGTTCTTC.